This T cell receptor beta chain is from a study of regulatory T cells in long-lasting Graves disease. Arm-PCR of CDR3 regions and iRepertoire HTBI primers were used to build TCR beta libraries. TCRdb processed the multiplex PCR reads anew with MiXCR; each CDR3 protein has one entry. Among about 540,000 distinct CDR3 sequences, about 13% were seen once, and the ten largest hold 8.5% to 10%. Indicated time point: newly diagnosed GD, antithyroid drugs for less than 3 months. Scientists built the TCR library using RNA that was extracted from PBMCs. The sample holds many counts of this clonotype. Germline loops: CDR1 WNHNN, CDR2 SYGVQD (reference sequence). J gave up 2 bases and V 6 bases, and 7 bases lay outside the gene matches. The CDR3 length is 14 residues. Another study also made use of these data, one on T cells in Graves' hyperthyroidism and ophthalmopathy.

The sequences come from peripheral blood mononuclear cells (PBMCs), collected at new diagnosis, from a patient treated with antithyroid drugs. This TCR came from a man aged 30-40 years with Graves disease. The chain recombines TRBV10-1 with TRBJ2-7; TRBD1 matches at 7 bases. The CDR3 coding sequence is TGCGCCAGCAGGCGTAAACAGGGGACCTACGAGCAGTACTTC. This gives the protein CASRRKQGTYEQYF.